This TCR beta chain was identified during a study of blood T cell repertoires in COVID-19. CDR1 is KGHSY, CDR2 FQNENV, per germline. This CDR3 contains 15 residues. V lost 0 bases and J 2 bases, leaving 9 bases between the germline ends. This table comes from immunoSEQ multiplex PCR, and its TCRdb copy is limited to in-frame clones, with some not included. The data hold about 260,000 clones, with more than 85% observed a single time. Specimen: peripheral blood. This clonotype was obtained from a young adult with COVID-19, enrolled during active disease. V gene TRBV16 combines with J gene TRBJ2-3; maybe TRBD1 (5 bases). CDR3 region: CASSQSRDYTDTQYF. The DNA for the CDR3 is TGTGCCAGCAGCCAATCCAGGGATTACACAGATACGCAGTATTTT.